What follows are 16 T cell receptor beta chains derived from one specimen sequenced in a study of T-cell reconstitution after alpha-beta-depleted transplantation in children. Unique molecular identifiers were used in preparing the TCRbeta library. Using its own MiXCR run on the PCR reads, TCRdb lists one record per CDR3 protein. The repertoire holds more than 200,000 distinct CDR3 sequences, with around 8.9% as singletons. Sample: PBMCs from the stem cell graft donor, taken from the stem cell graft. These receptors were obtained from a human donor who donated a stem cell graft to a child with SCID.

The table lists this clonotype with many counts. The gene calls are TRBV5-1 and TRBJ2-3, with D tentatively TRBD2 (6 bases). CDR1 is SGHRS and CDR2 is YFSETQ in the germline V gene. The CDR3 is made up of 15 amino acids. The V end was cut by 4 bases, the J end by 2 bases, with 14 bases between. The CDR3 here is CASSAGPLDTDTQYF. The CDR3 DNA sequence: TGCGCCAGCAGCGCGGGACCGTTAGACACAGATACGCAGTATTTT.

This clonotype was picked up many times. CDR3 in DNA: TGCGCCAGCAGCGGGGGACTACTTAGCACAGATACGCAGTATTTT. Residues: CASSGGLLSTDTQYF. The chain links TRBV5-1 to TRBJ2-3; TRBD2 matches at 7 bases. J lost 0 bases, V lost 4 bases, and 5 bases had no gene match. The CDR3 covers 15 residues. Germline V gene data show CDR1 as SGHRS and CDR2 as YFSETQ.

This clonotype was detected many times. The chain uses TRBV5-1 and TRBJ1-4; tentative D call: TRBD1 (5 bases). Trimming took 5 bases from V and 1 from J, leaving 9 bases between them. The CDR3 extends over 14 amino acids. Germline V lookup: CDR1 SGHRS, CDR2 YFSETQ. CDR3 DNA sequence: TGCGCCAGCAGTGACCAGGGAACTAATGAAAAACTGTTTTTT. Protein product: CASSDQGTNEKLFF.

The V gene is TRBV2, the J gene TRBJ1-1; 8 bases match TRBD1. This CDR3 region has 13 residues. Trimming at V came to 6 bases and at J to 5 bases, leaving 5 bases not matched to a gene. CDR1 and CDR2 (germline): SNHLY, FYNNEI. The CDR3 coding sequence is TGTGCCAGCAGAGGACAGGGAGGGACTGAAGCTTTCTTT. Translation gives CASRGQGGTEAFF.

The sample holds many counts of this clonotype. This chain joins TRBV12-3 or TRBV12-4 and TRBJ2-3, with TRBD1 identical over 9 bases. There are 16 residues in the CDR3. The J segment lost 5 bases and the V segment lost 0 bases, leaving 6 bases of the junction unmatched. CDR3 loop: CASSLAGTGTIDTQYF. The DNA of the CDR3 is TGTGCCAGCAGTTTAGCGGGGACAGGGACGATAGATACGCAGTATTTT.

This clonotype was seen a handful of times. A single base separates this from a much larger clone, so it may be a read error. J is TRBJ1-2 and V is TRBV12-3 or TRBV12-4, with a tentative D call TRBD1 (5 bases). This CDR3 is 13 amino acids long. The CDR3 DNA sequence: TGTGCCAGCAGTTTCTGGGGGAGAGATGGCTACCCCTTC. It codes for CASSFWGRDGYPF.

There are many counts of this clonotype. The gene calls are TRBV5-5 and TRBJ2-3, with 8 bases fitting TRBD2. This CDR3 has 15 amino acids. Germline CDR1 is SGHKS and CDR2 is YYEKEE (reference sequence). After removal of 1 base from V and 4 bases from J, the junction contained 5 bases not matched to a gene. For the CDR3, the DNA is TGTGCCAGCAGCTTGAGACTAGCGTCCCCAGATACGCAGTATTTT. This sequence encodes CASSLRLASPDTQYF.

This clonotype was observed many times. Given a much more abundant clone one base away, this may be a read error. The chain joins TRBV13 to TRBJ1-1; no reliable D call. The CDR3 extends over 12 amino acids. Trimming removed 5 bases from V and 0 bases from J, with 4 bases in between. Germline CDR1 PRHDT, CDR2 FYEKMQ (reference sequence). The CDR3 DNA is TGTGCCAGCAGCACGATGAACACTGAAGCTTTCTTT. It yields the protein CASSTMNTEAFF.

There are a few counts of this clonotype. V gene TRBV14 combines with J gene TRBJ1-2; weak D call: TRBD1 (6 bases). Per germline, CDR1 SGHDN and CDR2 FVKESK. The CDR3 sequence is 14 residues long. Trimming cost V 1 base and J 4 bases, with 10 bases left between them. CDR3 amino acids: CASSQARGAYGYTF. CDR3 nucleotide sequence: TGTGCCAGCAGCCAAGCTCGGGGGGCCTATGGCTACACCTTC. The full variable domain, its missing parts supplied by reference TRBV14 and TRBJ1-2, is EAGVTQFPSHSVIEKGQTVTLRCDPISGHDNLYWYRRVMGKEIKFLLHFVKESKQDESGMPNNRFLAERTGGTYSTLKVQPAELEDSGVYFCASSQARGAYGYTFGSGTRLTVV.

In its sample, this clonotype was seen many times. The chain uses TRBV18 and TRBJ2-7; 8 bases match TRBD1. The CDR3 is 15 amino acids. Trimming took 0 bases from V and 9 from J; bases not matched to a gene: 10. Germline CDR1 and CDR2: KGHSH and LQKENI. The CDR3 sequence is CASSPPDRAVEVQYF. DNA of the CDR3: TGTGCCAGCTCACCACCGGACAGGGCAGTGGAGGTGCAGTACTTC.

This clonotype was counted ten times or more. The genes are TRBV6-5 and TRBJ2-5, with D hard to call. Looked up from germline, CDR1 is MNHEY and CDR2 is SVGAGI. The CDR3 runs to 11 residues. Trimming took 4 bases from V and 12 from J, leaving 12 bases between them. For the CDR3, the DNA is TGTGCCAGCAGTTCCCCGGGTCGGGAGTACTTC. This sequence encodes CASSSPGREYF.

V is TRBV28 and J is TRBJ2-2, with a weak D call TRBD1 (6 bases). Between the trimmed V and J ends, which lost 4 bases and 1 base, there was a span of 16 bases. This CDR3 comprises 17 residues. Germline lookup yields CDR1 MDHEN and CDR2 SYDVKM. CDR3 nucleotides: TGTGCCAGCAGTTCATTCAGGGGTTTCGGGAACACCGGGGAGCTGTTTTTT. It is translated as CASSSFRGFGNTGELFF. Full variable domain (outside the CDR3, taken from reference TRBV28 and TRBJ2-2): DVKVTQSSRYLVKRTGEKVFLECVQDMDHENMFWYRQDPGLGLRLIYFSYDVKMKEKGDIPEGYSVSREKKERFSLILESASTNQTSMYLCASSSFRGFGNTGELFFGEGSRLTVL.

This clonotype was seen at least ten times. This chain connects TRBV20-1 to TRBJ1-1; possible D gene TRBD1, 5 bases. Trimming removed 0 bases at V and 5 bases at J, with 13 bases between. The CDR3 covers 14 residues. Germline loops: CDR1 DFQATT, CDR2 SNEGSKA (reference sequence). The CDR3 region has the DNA TGCAGTGCTAGAGAAAGTTCCAGGGAGACTGAAGCTTTCTTT. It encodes CSARESSRETEAFF.

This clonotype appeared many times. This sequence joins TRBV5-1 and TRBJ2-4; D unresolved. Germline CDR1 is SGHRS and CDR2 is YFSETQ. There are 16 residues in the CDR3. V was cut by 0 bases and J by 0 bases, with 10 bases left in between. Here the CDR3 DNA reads TGCGCCAGCAGCTTGGCCGCAGCCCTAGCCAAAAACATTCAGTACTTC. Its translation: CASSLAAALAKNIQYF.

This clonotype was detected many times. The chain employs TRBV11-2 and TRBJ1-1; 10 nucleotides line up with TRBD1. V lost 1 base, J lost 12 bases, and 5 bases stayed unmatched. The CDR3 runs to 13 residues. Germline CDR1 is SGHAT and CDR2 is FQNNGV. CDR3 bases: TGTGCCAGCAGCTTAGGGCGGGGACAGGGGCCTTTCTTT. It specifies CASSLGRGQGPFF.

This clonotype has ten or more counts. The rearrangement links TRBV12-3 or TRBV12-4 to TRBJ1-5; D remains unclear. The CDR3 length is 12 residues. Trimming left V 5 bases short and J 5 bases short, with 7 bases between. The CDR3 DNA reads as TGTGCCAGCAGTCCTGGGTATCAGCCCCAGCATTTT. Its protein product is CASSPGYQPQHF.